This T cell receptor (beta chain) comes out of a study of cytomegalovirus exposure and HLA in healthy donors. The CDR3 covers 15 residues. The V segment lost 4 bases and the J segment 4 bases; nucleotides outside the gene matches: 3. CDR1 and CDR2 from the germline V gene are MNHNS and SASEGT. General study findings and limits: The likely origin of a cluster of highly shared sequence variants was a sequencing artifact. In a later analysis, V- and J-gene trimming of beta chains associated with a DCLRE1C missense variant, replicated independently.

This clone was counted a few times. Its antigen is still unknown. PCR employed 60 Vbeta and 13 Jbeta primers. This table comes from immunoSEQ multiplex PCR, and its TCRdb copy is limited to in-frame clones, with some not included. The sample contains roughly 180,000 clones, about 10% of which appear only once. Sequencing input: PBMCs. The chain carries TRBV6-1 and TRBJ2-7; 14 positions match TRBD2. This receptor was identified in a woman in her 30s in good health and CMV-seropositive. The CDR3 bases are TGTGCCAGCAGTGGGACTAGCGGGGGGATGTACGAGCAGTACTTC. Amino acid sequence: CASSGTSGGMYEQYF.